The 2 T cell receptor beta chains in this list originate from one sample, sequenced in a study of vaccination effects on CD4 cells after COVID-19. Clones were read by immunoSEQ multiplex PCR, and TCRdb kept only the in-frame ones, dropping some. The table has about 22,000 clones, approximately 70% seen once; the top ten hold roughly 10%. CD4+ T cells specific for antigen were expanded with viral peptide pools by the ViraFEST assay before sequencing. Researchers isolated CD4+ T cells once approximately ten days of culture had elapsed. These receptors' antigens are unknown. The source was CD4+ T cells from PBMCs cultured with HCoV-229E spike peptides, collected before COVID-19 vaccination. Every receptor here comes from a human donor who received a COVID-19 vaccine.

This clone has just a few counts. The chain is built from TRBV4-2 and TRBJ2-7; D remains ambiguous. V lost 0 bases and J lost 2, with 5 bases in between. Germline CDR1 reads LGHNA; CDR2 reads YNFKEQ. This CDR3 is 13 amino acids long. CDR3 in amino acids: CASSQDVAYEQYF. The CDR3 DNA reads TGTGCCAGCAGCCAAGATGTGGCCTACGAGCAGTACTTC.

This chain connects TRBV9 to TRBJ1-1; TRBD1 might be the D (6 bases). This CDR3 has 15 residues. V was trimmed by 4 bases and J by 0 bases, leaving 13 bases between them. CDR1 is SGDLS, CDR2 YYNGEE, per germline. The CDR3 reads CASSIEGQLNTEAFF. CDR3 DNA: TGTGCCAGCAGCATCGAAGGACAGCTGAACACTGAAGCTTTCTTT.